This T cell receptor beta chain was sequenced for a study of identical twins. Study results and limitations: Twins shared out-of-frame alpha sequences with excess low generation probability. Models predicted less out-of-frame TCR alpha sharing in monozygotic twins than was found.

MiXCR, run by TCRdb on the 5' RACE reads, gives a single entry per CDR3 protein. The table records roughly 570,000 distinct CDR3 sequences, nearly 10% of them present only once. The CDR3 consists of 15 residues. CDR1 and CDR2 from the germline V gene are MNHNS and SASEGT. V lost 10 bases and J lost 7; bases outside the gene matches: 16. Only healthy Caucasians were included as donors. This clonotype occurred a few times. Its antigen is as yet unknown. The same specimen was also included in a second study, on yellow fever vaccine responses in identical twins. That source notes: Twins reportedly mounted vaccine T cell responses that seemed partly convergent, partly personalized.

This receptor was taken from a woman younger than 30 in good health. The source material was PBMCs. V usage is TRBV6-1 and J usage is TRBJ2-1; 7 nucleotides align to TRBD2. CDR3 nucleotides: TGTGCCACGGACCTTCCGGGGGAGGGCATTAATGAGCAGTTCTTC. The encoded protein is CATDLPGEGINEQFF.